The 3 T cell receptor beta chains below were found in one sample sequenced in a study of blood T cell repertoires in COVID-19. Sequencing was performed with immunoSEQ multiplex PCR; in TCRdb, only in-frame clones are kept and a portion is missing. The data hold approximately 88,000 clones, with around 81% observed a single time. The sequencing sample was made of peripheral blood. The receptors were gathered from a man aged 50 or older who had recovered from COVID-19.

In this sample, this clone turned up a few times. The chain joins TRBV10-3 to TRBJ1-1, with D perhaps matching TRBD1 (5 bases). Trimming cost V 4 bases and J 1 base, with 13 bases left between them. The length of the CDR3 is 15 residues. Per the germline V gene, CDR1 is ENHRY and CDR2 is SYGVKD. CDR3 in DNA: TGTGCCATCAGTGGCGGTGGGGGGAAGAACACTGAAGCTTTCTTT. Amino acids: CAISGGGGKNTEAFF.

The rearrangement joins TRBV4-3 to TRBJ1-2; D ambiguous. The germline gives CDR1 LGHNA, CDR2 YSLEER. V lost 4 bases and J 0 bases, leaving 15 bases between the germline ends. CDR3 size: 16 residues. In nucleotides, the CDR3 is TGCGCCAGCAGCCGGTCGGCCCGTACAGCTAACTATGGCTACACCTTC. Translating gives CASSRSARTANYGYTF.

The rearrangement links TRBV7-9 to TRBJ1-2; tentative D call: TRBD1 (6 bases). The CDR3 extends over 14 amino acids. V was clipped by 5 bases and J by 0 bases, with 10 bases between them. Germline assignment: CDR1 SEHNR and CDR2 FQNEAQ (reference sequence). CDR3 residues: CASSQEGANYGYTF. Here the CDR3 DNA reads TGTGCCAGCAGCCAAGAGGGGGCTAACTATGGCTACACCTTC.